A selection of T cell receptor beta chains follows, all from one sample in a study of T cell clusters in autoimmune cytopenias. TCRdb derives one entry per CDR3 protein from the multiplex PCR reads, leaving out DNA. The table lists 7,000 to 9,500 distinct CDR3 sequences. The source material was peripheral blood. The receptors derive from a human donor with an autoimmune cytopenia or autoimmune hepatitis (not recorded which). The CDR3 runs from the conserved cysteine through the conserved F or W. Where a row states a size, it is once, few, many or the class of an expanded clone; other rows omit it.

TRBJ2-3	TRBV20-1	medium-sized	CSAPYVQGNTDTQYF
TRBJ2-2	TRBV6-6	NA	CASSYSTPNRANTGELFF
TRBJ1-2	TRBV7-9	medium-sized	CASSLGATPNGYTF
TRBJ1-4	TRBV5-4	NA	CASSPMPRGQNLVGNEKLFF
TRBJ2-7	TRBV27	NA	CASSQDRGAGYEQYF
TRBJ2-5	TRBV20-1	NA	CSAPPTGTRGETQYF
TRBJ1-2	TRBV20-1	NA	CSAREADRSNYGYTF
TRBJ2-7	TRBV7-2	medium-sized	CASSLDRGGTYEQYF
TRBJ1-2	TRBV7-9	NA	CASTFRDRTNYGYTF
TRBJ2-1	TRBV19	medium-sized	CASSMGLAGDNEQFF
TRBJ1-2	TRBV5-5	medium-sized	CASSWGTGNYGYTF
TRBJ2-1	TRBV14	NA	CASSHRQGFFNEQFF
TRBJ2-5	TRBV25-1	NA	CASSEGGNTYRETQYF
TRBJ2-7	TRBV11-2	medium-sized	CASSWGQGYEQYF
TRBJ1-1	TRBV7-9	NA	CASSLMVEGLTEAFF
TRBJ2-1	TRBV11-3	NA	CASSLLGANEQFF
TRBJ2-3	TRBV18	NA	CASSDGTSGTDTQYF
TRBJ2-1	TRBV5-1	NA	CASSLGWTSGSQNEQFF
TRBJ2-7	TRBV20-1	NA	CSARVRGLAGGPYEQYF
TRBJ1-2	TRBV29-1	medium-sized	CSVEYRQNYGYTF
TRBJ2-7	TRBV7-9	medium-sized	CASSRQSYEQYF
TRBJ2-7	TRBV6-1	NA	CASRRNDRGAYEQYF
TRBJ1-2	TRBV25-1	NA	CASSEGGQGLFYGYTF
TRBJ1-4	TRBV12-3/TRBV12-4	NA	CASSFGQATNEKLFF
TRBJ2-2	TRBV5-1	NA	CASSLRGARGTGELFF
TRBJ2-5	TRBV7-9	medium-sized	CASSTRGSEETQYF
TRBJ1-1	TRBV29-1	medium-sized	CSVGILGTEAFF
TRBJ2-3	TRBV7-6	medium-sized	CASSLGGLVSADTQYF
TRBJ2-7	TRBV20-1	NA	CSASLGTSGSSYEQYF
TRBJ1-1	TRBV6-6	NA	CASSYRVNTEAFF
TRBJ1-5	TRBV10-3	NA	CAISADISNQPQHF
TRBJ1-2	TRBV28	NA	CASSPYFRTVGGYTF
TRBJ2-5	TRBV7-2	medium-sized	CASSGLAGGQETQYF
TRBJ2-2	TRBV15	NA	CATSRDGQGAHTGELFF
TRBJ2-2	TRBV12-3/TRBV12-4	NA	CASSFDWGTNGELFF
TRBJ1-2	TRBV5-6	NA	CASSGSGTSKYGYTF
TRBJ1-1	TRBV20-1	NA	CSASERVRTEAFF
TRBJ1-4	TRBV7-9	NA	CASSLAGQGANEKLFF
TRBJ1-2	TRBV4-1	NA	CASSQDLAVSYGYTF
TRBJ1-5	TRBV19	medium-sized	CASSIAGTGVQPQHF
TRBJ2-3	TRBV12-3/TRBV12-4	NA	CASSPGQAPYTQYF
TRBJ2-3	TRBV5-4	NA	CASRPQLAESTDTQYF
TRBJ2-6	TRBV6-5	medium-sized	CASRHRQGEGANVLTF
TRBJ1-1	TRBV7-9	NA	CASSPEGGRTEAFF
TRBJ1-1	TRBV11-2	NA	CASSLVMNTEAFF
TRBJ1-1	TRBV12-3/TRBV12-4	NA	CASTQGGVRKTEAFF
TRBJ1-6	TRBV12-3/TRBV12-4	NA	CASSFSGSGDNSPLHF
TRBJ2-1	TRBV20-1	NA	CSALPSSTYNEQFF
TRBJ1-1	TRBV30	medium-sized	CAWSPLTPNTEAFF
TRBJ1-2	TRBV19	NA	CASSIAFSGTGGLRYGYTF